This TCR beta chain was found in a study of cytomegalovirus exposure and HLA in healthy donors (dated by TCRdb to about 2017). At the level of the whole study: An earlier analysis of 587 of the donors reported roughly 300 Gb of sequence data and 117 million unique TCR beta sequences obtained from approximately 180 million T cells. The genetic ancestry cluster associated with self-reported Caucasian donors included about 84% of the 300 to 450 genotyped donors. Rather than using new phenotypic data, the later analysis identified candidate immune exposures from TCR beta sequences and from how often those sequences occurred across donors. Alongside the repertoire data, information on donor age, sex, ethnicity and CMV serostatus was compiled. Among 398 genotyped donors of the cohort, an average of approximately 240,000 unique TCR beta nucleotide sequences were sequenced per donor, roughly 18% of them non-productive. An early release that covered about 640 HLA-typed donors contained about 300 gigabases of sequencing data and about 93 million unique TCR sequences. Every repertoire in the discovery cohort had been generated on one and the same sequencing platform. To decide whether each TCR beta V gene segment behaved as functional or pseudogenic, an earlier analysis of approximately 600 of the donors relied on high-throughput TCR beta sequencing. A separate validation cohort of roughly 120 different subjects was used in addition to the 666-subject first cohort. The study aimed to test whether cataloging public T cell receptors could reveal signatures of past pathogen exposure. The study profiled the T cell repertoires of hundreds of subjects by immunosequencing and related them to cytomegalovirus serostatus. The number of typed donors differed by locus: 629-630 for A, B, C, DRB1 and DQB1; some 540 for DQA1; roughly 600 for DPA1; and about 470 for DPB1. Roughly 5 DR-DQ haplotypes were handled as single units for association and clustering, since linkage in the cohort was strong. To study patterns of TCR occurrence, a later analysis re-analyzed previously published TCR beta repertoires from 666 donors and added high-resolution HLA genotyping. A later genetic analysis used genome-wide SNP genotypes for about 65% of the 666 donors, treating that subset as a discovery cohort. The study combined high-throughput TCR immunosequencing, statistical association of individual TCRs with disease status, and machine learning to predict cytomegalovirus infection status. HLA typing included class I and class II loci at four-digit resolution.

Study-wide findings and limitations: In an earlier analysis of approximately 590 of the donors, most TCR beta V segments appeared in productive rearrangements about 90% or about 30% of the time, broadly matching IMGT annotations. Strong co-occurrence of HLA alleles, especially DR and DQ, made assigning TCR associations to individual alleles difficult. This cohort had only TCR beta chains sequenced, and the lack of alpha or paired-chain data limited which features could be detected. Correlated functional status among segregating V segments might reflect linkage disequilibrium, but an unknown experimental factor could not be ruled out. A further reported finding was that TCR beta sequences accurately predicted the HLA-A and HLA-B alleles for most subjects in the first cohort. The classifier was reported to diagnose cytomegalovirus status with high specificity and sensitivity in both the original cohort and the validation cohort. The only immune exposure information available for the cohort was CMV serostatus. In a later genetic analysis, a missense DCLRE1C variant was associated with V-gene and J-gene trimming of TCR beta chains, and the association was replicated in an independent cohort. According to the authors, the approach could potentially be generalized to other disease states and immunological phenotypes. According to a later analysis, TCR association rates differed among HLA loci, with DRB1 alleles showing the most associated TCRs and HLA-C alleles showing the fewest. The presence/absence analyses assumed that sequencing depth was roughly uniform across donors, and that assumption may not be true. A cluster of highly shared sequence variants was judged likely to represent a technical artifact of the sequencing pipeline. Because HLA typing was unavailable for some donors at each locus, only the typed subset was used in association tests. A later analysis found that HLA-associated TCR beta chains were more clonally expanded and had lower generation probabilities than equally common non-associated chains. Approximately 16 rarely observed V segments, including chromosome 9 orphons, were excluded from the earlier analysis of approximately 600 of the donors because counts were too low. In vitro tests confirmed that a few of the cytomegalovirus-associated TCR beta chains recognize cytomegalovirus antigens. A later genetic analysis reported fewer N-insertions in productive TCRs among donors in an Asian-associated ancestry cluster than the roughly 620-donor mean. A later analysis found that most CMV-associated TCR beta chains appeared HLA-restricted, with HLA associations seemingly driven largely by CMV exposure. Several of the top co-occurrence clusters appeared to be linked to parvovirus B19, influenza, CMV and Epstein-Barr virus, according to a later analysis. In a later analysis, around 17,000 TCR beta sequences were associated with specific HLA alleles at a false discovery rate of 0.05. Some IMGT-functional V segments, including TRBV6-2 and TRBV6-3, could not be distinguished by the 87-base-pair reads and were therefore excluded. The study listed 150 to 200 TCR beta chains as associated with cytomegalovirus. Most TCR sequences were observed very rarely across donors, whereas some public TCRs were present in many individuals.

Trimmed from V: 2 bases; trimmed from J: 4 bases; junction bases lacking a gene match: 9. The CDR1 and CDR2 encoded by the germline V gene (reference sequence) are GTSNPN and SVGIG. Including cysteine and phenylalanine, the CDR3 has 16 amino acids. Only the CDR3 region is kept as DNA, spanning 48 bases read in frame from base 1. For this clone: Its antigen has not been determined. Base qualities are not recorded, but no much larger clone differs from it by a single base.

Libraries were built with the immunoSEQ multiplex PCR assay. A mixture of 60 forward primers for TCR Vbeta segments and 13 reverse primers for TCR Jbeta segments was used in the multiplex PCR. A multiplex PCR assay on genomic DNA amplified the CDR3 region of rearranged TCR beta genes. Amplified TCR beta libraries were sequenced as 87-base-pair reads on the Illumina HiSeq System. For the original study's pipeline: A later analysis counted tens of millions of unique TCR beta chains across the 666 repertoires, and 9.5 million to 11 million of these chains were shared by at least two donors. To remove PCR and sequencing errors, raw reads were error-corrected and collapsed into unique sequences using a nearest-neighbor algorithm that merged closely related sequences. To assign V, D and J gene segments, CDR3 sequences were aligned to IMGT reference sequences. For a sequence to be retained, a match of at least six nucleotides was required to both a V gene segment and a J gene segment. Rearrangements were classified as productive when the CDR3 lacked stop codons and remained in frame with V and J, and all other rearrangements were classified as non-productive. Following IMGT convention, CDR3 was defined as the stretch from the second conserved V-encoded cysteine to the conserved J-encoded phenylalanine. The earlier analysis of roughly 590 of the donors excluded sequences that lacked an unambiguous match to a single V gene segment. An earlier analysis of a few hundred of the donors called V segments functional above 56.7% productive rearrangements and segregating when the between-donor standard deviation exceeded 5%. A statistical classification framework was built to diagnose cytomegalovirus status from the catalog of TCR beta chain sequences. In a later analysis, TCR nucleotide sequences were compared against IMGT/GENE-DB human TR gene sequences so that V and J genes could be assigned. In a later analysis, CDR3 sequences and most-parsimonious VDJ recombination scenarios were assigned using the TCRdist pipeline. In a later analysis, every TCR beta chain was defined by the combination of its CDR3 amino acid sequence and its V-gene family, and reads without a unique V-gene family were dropped. In a later analysis, 450 to 600 highly shared, low-generation-probability nucleotide sequences were removed to address suspected cross-contamination and a sequencing artifact. In a later analysis, a clonal expansion index was calculated for each public chain from normalized within-repertoire ranks of inferred template counts. In a later analysis, generation probabilities were computed using a VDJ recombination model fitted to out-of-frame rearrangements, and the results were checked against IGoR. Hypergeometric tests were used in a later analysis to score TCR-TCR, TCR-HLA and TCR-CMV co-occurrence, with a repertoire-size bias correction applied to the TCR pairs. To estimate false discovery rates, a later analysis permuted the HLA or CMV assignments 20 times. A later analysis grouped co-occurring TCRs with DBSCAN, adding TCRdist sequence similarity when clustering within HLA-allele-positive subsets. For co-occurrence clustering, repertoires with fewer than 30,000 or more than 120,000 public chains were excluded, along with five or six repertoires with anomalous nucleotide sharing. TCRdb retrieved this table from immuneACCESS and kept in-frame rearrangements only. Not all clones are present; in checked studies, unresolved V genes account for under half, and no reason is known for the remainder. From that table come the V and J calls and clone size; the DNA was used to work out D and trimming. Within this sample are 150,000 or so clones, with roughly four fifths of them counted one time only. Roughly 3.2% of the sample comes from the top ten.

The cohort was made up of 650 to 700 healthy bone marrow donors. At the time of sampling, every cohort member was nominally healthy, though immune exposures that went unrecorded were likely present. The donor was CMV seropositive and belonged to the group of 270 or so seropositive cohort members. Each donor provided a peripheral blood sample, and peripheral blood mononuclear cells were used for TCR beta sequencing. The Qiagen DNeasy Blood Extraction Kit was used to extract genomic DNA from the blood cell samples. The TCR sequence derives from a man between 18 and 29 years old in good health and CMV-seropositive. The chain was built from TRBV30 and TRBJ2-2, with 8 bases in between that match TRBD1. Specimen: PBMCs. The CDR3 reads CAWSPRTGKGTGELFF. Here is the DNA: TGTGCCTGGAGTCCAAGGACAGGGAAAGGCACCGGGGAGCTGTTTTTT.